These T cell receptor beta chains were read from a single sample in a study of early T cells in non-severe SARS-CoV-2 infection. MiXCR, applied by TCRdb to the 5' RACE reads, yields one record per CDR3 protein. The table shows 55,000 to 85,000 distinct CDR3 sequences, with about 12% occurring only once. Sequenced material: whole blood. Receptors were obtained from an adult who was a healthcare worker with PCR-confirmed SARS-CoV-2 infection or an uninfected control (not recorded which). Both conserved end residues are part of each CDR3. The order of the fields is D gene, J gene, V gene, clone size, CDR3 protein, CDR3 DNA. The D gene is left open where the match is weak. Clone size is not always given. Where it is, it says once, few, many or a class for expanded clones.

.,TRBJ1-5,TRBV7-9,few,CASSLVSNQPQHF,TGTGCCAGCAGCTTAGTAAGCAATCAGCCCCAGCATTTT
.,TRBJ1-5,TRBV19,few,CASSIYQGAGQPQHF,TGTGCCAGTAGTATATATCAGGGAGCGGGTCAGCCCCAGCATTTT
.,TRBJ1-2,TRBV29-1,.,CSVGTVGDGYTF,TGCAGCGTTGGAACCGTAGGGGATGGCTACACCTTC
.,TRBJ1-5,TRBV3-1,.,CASSQGGGRNQPQHF,TGTGCCAGCAGCCAAGGGGGGGGACGCAATCAGCCCCAGCATTTT
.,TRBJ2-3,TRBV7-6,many,CASSRFTDTQYF,TGTGCCAGCAGCAGATTCACAGATACGCAGTATTTT
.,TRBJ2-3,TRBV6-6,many,CASSSIQSTDTQYF,TGTGCCAGCAGTTCGATCCAGAGCACAGATACGCAGTATTTT
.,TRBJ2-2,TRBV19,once,CASSSRTDTWELFF,TGTGCCAGTAGTTCCCGGACAGACACCTGGGAGCTGTTTTTT
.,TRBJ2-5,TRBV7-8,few,CASSLVAQQETQYF,TGTGCCAGCAGCTTAGTGGCACAGCAAGAGACCCAGTACTTC
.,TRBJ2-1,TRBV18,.,CASSPRGVNNEQFF,TGTGCCAGCTCACCCCGGGGAGTTAACAATGAGCAGTTCTTC
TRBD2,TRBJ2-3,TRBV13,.,CASSLRRGLAGPPTDTQYF,TGTGCCAGCAGCCTCCGCCGGGGACTAGCGGGACCACCCACAGATACGCAGTATTTT
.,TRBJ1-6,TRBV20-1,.,CSARGENNSPLHF,TGCAGTGCGAGGGGTGAAAATAATTCACCCCTCCACTTT
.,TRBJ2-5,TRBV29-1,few,CSVGAGARETQYF,TGCAGCGTTGGGGCAGGGGCAAGGGAGACCCAGTACTTC
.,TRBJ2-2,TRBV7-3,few,CASSPGGRENTGELFF,TGTGCCAGCAGCCCTGGAGGGAGAGAGAACACCGGGGAGCTGTTTTTT
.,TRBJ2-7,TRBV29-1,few,CSVADIQEQYF,TGCAGCGTTGCGGACATTCAGGAGCAGTACTTC
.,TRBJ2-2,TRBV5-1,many,CASSTGTGELFF,TGCGCCAGCTCGACGGGCACCGGGGAGCTGTTTTTT
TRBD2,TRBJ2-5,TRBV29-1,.,CSVVTSGETQYF,TGCAGCGTTGTGACTAGCGGAGAGACCCAGTACTTC
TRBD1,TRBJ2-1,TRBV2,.,CASSEGTGFNEQFF,TGTGCCAGCAGTGAAGGGACAGGATTCAATGAGCAGTTCTTC
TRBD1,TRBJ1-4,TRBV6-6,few,CASSRDRTNEKLFF,TGTGCCAGCAGTCGGGACAGGACTAATGAAAAACTGTTTTTT
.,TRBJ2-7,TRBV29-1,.,CSVGTDSSYEQYF,TGCAGCGTTGGGACGGACAGTTCCTACGAGCAGTACTTC
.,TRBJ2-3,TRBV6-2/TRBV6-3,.,CASSFRTDTQYF,TGTGCCAGCAGTTTCCGCACAGATACGCAGTATTTT
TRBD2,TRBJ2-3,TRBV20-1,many,CSARDPLLAGGRTDTQYF,TGCAGTGCTAGAGATCCATTACTAGCGGGAGGGCGGACAGATACGCAGTATTTT
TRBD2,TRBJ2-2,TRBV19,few,CASTSSGGASTGELFF,TGTGCCAGTACTTCTAGCGGGGGGGCGAGCACCGGGGAGCTGTTTTTT
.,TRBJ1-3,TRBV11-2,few,CASSFWEASGNTIYF,TGTGCCAGCAGCTTTTGGGAGGCCTCTGGAAACACCATATATTTT
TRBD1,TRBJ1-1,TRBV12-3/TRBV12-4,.,CASSRLQGANTEAFF,TGTGCCAGCAGTAGACTCCAGGGGGCGAACACTGAAGCTTTCTTT
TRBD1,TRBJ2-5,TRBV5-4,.,CASSFPTGNQETQYF,TGTGCCAGCAGCTTCCCGACAGGGAACCAAGAGACCCAGTACTTC
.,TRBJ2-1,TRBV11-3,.,CASSLEGPSYNEQFF,TGTGCCAGCAGCTTAGAGGGACCCTCCTACAATGAGCAGTTCTTC
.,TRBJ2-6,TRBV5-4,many,CASSPWGGGPLGANVLTF,TGTGCCAGCAGCCCTTGGGGTGGAGGGCCCCTCGGGGCCAACGTCCTGACTTTC
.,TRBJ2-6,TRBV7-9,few,CASSSPQAGTSGANVLTF,TGTGCCAGCAGCTCCCCGCAGGCGGGCACCTCTGGGGCCAACGTCCTGACTTTC
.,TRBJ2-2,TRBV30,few,CAWNRANTGELFF,TGTGCCTGGAACAGGGCGAACACCGGGGAGCTGTTTTTT
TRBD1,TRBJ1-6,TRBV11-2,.,CASSQDRDSPLHF,TGTGCCAGCAGCCAGGACAGGGACTCACCCCTCCACTTT
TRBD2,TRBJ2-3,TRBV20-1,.,CSARGGLAGGSDTQYF,TGCAGTGCTAGAGGGGGACTAGCGGGAGGAAGTGATACGCAGTATTTT
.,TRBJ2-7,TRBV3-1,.,CASSRQGLEGPRPYEQYF,TGTGCCAGCAGCCGCCAAGGCTTAGAAGGCCCCCGGCCCTACGAGCAGTACTTC
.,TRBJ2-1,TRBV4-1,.,CASSQDPGGDSYNEQFF,TGCGCCAGCAGCCAAGATCCAGGCGGTGACTCCTACAATGAGCAGTTCTTC
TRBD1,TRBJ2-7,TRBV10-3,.,CAISEQGADYEQYF,TGTGCCATCAGTGAGCAGGGGGCAGATTACGAGCAGTACTTC
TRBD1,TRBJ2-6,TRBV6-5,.,CASRLGQTSSGANVLTF,TGTGCCAGCAGACTGGGACAGACGAGCTCTGGGGCCAACGTCCTGACTTTC
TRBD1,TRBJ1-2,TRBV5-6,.,CASSRVWTGEGYTF,TGTGCCAGCAGCCGCGTTTGGACAGGGGAAGGCTACACCTTC
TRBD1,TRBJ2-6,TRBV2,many,CASSGQGSPGANVLTF,TGTGCCAGCAGTGGACAGGGTTCGCCTGGGGCCAACGTCCTGACTTTC
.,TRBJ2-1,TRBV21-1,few,CASSITGNNEQFF,TGTGCCAGCAGCATAACAGGGAATAATGAGCAGTTCTTC
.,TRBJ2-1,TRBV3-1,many,CASSQDGEQFF,TGTGCCAGCAGCCAAGACGGAGAGCAGTTCTTC
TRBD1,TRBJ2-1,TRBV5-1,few,CASSWDRAHEQFF,TGCGCCAGCAGCTGGGACAGGGCCCATGAGCAGTTCTTC
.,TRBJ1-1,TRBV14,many,CASSRGWGRMNTEAFF,TGTGCCAGCAGCCGGGGATGGGGACGCATGAACACTGAAGCTTTCTTT
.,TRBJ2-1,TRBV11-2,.,CASSLDFLGNEQFF,TGTGCCAGCAGCTTAGACTTCCTAGGAAATGAGCAGTTCTTC
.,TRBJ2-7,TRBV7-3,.,CASAVGGKGEQYF,TGTGCCAGCGCCGTAGGGGGTAAGGGCGAGCAGTACTTC
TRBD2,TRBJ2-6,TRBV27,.,CASSPFPTSGRGIFGANVLTF,TGTGCCAGCAGTCCATTTCCGACTAGCGGGAGGGGAATCTTTGGGGCCAACGTCCTGACTTTC
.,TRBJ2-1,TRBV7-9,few,CASSLGGTYNEQFF,TGTGCCAGCAGCTTAGGCGGCACTTACAATGAGCAGTTCTTC
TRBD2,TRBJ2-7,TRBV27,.,CASSWASGRSSYEQYF,TGTGCCAGCAGTTGGGCTAGCGGGAGGAGCTCCTACGAGCAGTACTTC
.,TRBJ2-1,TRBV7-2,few,CASSLSGLGGGQFF,TGTGCCAGCAGCTTGAGCGGTTTGGGGGGAGGGCAGTTCTTC
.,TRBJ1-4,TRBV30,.,CAWSDEKLFF,TGTGCCTGGAGTGACGAAAAACTGTTTTTT
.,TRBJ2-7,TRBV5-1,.,CASSLATGLTYEQYF,TGCGCCAGCAGCTTGGCGACAGGTTTAACCTACGAGCAGTACTTC
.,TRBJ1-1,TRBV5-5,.,CASSPGRTANTEAFF,TGTGCCAGCAGCCCCGGCCGGACAGCGAACACTGAAGCTTTCTTT
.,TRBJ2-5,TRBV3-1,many,CASSLRQETQYF,TGTGCCAGCAGCTTAAGGCAAGAGACCCAGTACTTC
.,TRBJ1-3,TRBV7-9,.,CASSIRGESENTIYF,TGTGCCAGCAGCATAAGAGGTGAATCTGAAAACACCATATATTTT
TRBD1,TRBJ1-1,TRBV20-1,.,CSARDRNRGNTEAFF,TGCAGTGCTAGAGATCGAAACAGGGGGAACACTGAAGCTTTCTTT
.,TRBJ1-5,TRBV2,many,CASSEWGSNQPQHF,TGTGCCAGCAGTGAATGGGGGAGCAATCAGCCCCAGCATTTT
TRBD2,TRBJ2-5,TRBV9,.,CASSPGLAQETQYF,TGTGCCAGCAGCCCTGGACTAGCCCAAGAGACCCAGTACTTC
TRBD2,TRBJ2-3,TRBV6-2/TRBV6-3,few,CASSSAGLSTDTQYF,TGTGCCAGCAGTTCAGCGGGGCTCAGCACAGATACGCAGTATTTT
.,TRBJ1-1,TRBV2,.,CASSGWGRNTEAFF,TGTGCCAGCAGTGGTTGGGGGCGAAACACTGAAGCTTTCTTT
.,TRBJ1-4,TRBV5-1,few,CASSLGQGKNEKLFF,TGCGCCAGCAGCTTGGGCCAGGGCAAAAATGAAAAACTGTTTTTT